Here is one TCR beta chain with its context. Its cognate antigen is unknown. The sample is drawn from a study of vaccination and CD4 T cells after COVID-19. Study information: Post-vaccine sample collection happened at a median of about 10 weeks after dose two, ranging 14 to 241. Cellular stimulation was performed using overlapping spike peptides derived from SARS-CoV-2, HCoV-NL63, HCoV-OC43 and HCoV-229E.

Cultured CD4+ T-cell DNA underwent Oncomine TCR Beta short-read sequencing. TCRdb called the PCR reads again in MiXCR, with one record for every CDR3 protein. This sample carries over 10,000 distinct CDR3 sequences, 50% to 60% of them seen once, and the ten largest clones take over 25%. Treatment denoted: approximately nine-day PBMC culture with coronavirus spike peptide pools or control peptides (ViraFEST assay). It was with 9 to 10 IU/ml IL-2 and 10 ug/ml peptide pools that 2 million to 2.5 million PBMCs per well were cultured. Trimming took off 1 base at V and 1 base at J, with 4 bases between the two ends. CDR1 is MGHRA, CDR2 YSYEKL, per germline. This CDR3 contains 14 residues.

Sequences were obtained from CD4+ T cells from blood, cultured in vitro. This chain links TRBV4-1 with TRBJ2-2; D gene ambiguous. The sequence was obtained from a human donor who had recovered from COVID-19. In nucleotides, the CDR3 is TGCGCCAGCAGCCAAGTTGTGAACACCGGGGAGCTGTTTTTT. Protein sequence: CASSQVVNTGELFF.